This T cell receptor (beta chain) was sequenced in a study of cytomegalovirus exposure and HLA in healthy donors. Regarding the study as a whole: The study put around 180 TCR beta chains on its list as cytomegalovirus-associated. Reported results showed that the classifier diagnosed cytomegalovirus status with high specificity and sensitivity.

Assay used: immunoSEQ multiplex PCR; TCRdb lists only in-frame clones, some missing. This table has roughly 220,000 clones, about nine tenths appearing once. On this clone itself: No antigen is known for it.

V lost 2 bases and J 1 base, leaving 12 bases between the germline ends. The germline V gene encodes CDR1 SGDLS and CDR2 YYNGEE. This CDR3 contains 16 residues. The sample consisted of PBMCs. This TCR came from a woman aged 18-30 years in good health and CMV-seronegative. The genes are TRBV9 and TRBJ2-2; D is possibly TRBD2 (6 bases). This chain's CDR3 is CASSVSPGLNTGELFF. DNA for the CDR3: TGTGCCAGCAGCGTGAGCCCGGGACTGAACACCGGGGAGCTGTTTTTT. The complete variable domain, with remaining parts taken from reference TRBV9 and TRBJ2-2, reads DSGVTQTPKHLITATGQRVTLRCSPRSGDLSVYWYQQSLDQGLQFLIQYYNGEERAKGNILERFSAQQFPDLHSELNLSSLELGDSALYFCASSVSPGLNTGELFFGEGSRLTVL.